The 26 T cell receptor beta chains listed next were all sequenced from one sample in a study of blood T cell repertoires in COVID-19. Libraries were prepared by immunoSEQ multiplex PCR; TCRdb keeps only in-frame clonotypes and omits some of them. The profile shows 200,000 to 250,000 clones, around 83% of them singletons. Sequencing input: PBMCs or T cells enriched from blood (not recorded which). These receptors all come from a woman between 35 and 50 years old with acute COVID-19.

J is TRBJ2-7 and V is TRBV7-2, with TRBD2 as a possible D gene (6 bases). The CDR3 spans 14 residues. CDR1 is SGHTA, CDR2 FQGNSA, per germline. V was cut by 0 bases and J by 4 bases, with 10 bases left in between. The CDR3, as DNA: TGTGCCAGCAGCTTAGCGGGAGGACCTTACGAGCAGTACTTC. It codes for CASSLAGGPYEQYF.

The table lists this clone with a count of one. CDR3 nucleotides: TGTGCCAGCAGCTTCGCCGGGACTATAGTCCCCAATGAGCAGTTCTTC. It encodes CASSFAGTIVPNEQFF. The chain carries TRBV7-8 and TRBJ2-1, with 7 nucleotides matching TRBD2. V lost 3 bases and J lost 6; bases outside the gene matches: 11. This CDR3 is built from 16 residues. Germline values: CDR1 SGHVS, CDR2 FQNEAQ. Based on the CDR3 plus reference TRBV7-8 and TRBJ2-1, the full variable domain is GAGVSQSPRYKVAKRGQDVALRCDPISGHVSLFWYQQALGQGPEFLTYFQNEAQLDKSGLPSDRFFAERPEGSVSTLKIQRTQQEDSAVYLCASSFAGTIVPNEQFFGPGTRLTVL.

V usage is TRBV28 and J usage is TRBJ1-2; 8 nucleotides line up with TRBD1. Germline lookup yields CDR1 MDHEN and CDR2 SYDVKM. The length of the CDR3 is 12 residues. Trimming cost V 5 bases and J 9 bases; bases outside gene matches: 5. The chain's CDR3 is CASSRSGGSYTF. The CDR3 region has the DNA TGTGCCAGCAGTAGATCAGGGGGCAGCTACACCTTC.

The rearrangement joins TRBV7-2 to TRBJ2-3; D not certain. With 1 base removed from V and 1 base from J, the gap between germline ends came to 9 bases. The CDR3 extends over 15 amino acids. Germline values: CDR1 SGHTA, CDR2 FQGNSA. CDR3 DNA: TGTGCCAGCAGCTTAGGTGTCGGTCGCACAGATACGCAGTATTTT. Amino acids: CASSLGVGRTDTQYF.

The genes are TRBV18 and TRBJ1-1; TRBD1 agrees at 11 bases. The CDR3 has 15 amino acids. Germline-derived CDR1 and CDR2 are KGHSH and LQKENI. The trim removed 5 bases at V and 3 bases at J, leaving 5 bases unmatched. The chain's CDR3 is CASSGQGARDTEAFF. Written as DNA, the CDR3 is TGTGCCAGCTCAGGACAGGGGGCGCGCGACACTGAAGCTTTCTTT. The full variable domain, with the rest looked up from reference TRBV18 and TRBJ1-1, is NAGVMQNPRHLVRRRGQEARLRCSPMKGHSHVYWYRQLPEEGLKFMVYLQKENIIDESGMPKERFSAEFPKEGPSILRIQQVVRGDSAAYFCASSGQGARDTEAFFGQGTRLTVV.

The J gene is TRBJ1-5, the V gene TRBV29-1; D might be TRBD1 (5 bases). V lost 4 bases and J lost 3, with 10 bases in between. The germline V gene has CDR1 SQVTM and CDR2 ANQGSEA. The CDR3 runs to 13 residues. The CDR3, as DNA: TGCAGCGTTGCGGCGGGGGTCAATCAGCCCCAGCATTTT. It is translated as CSVAAGVNQPQHF.

V gene TRBV21-1 combines with J gene TRBJ2-7; the D call TRBD1 from the table was never checked on the DNA. TRBV21-1 is assigned pseudogene status. This CDR3 is 13 amino acids long. The CDR3 DNA is TGTGCCAGCAACCCAGGGGACACCTACGAGCAGTACTTC. This translates into CASNPGDTYEQYF.

The CDR3 region is CASSSDRVATEAFF. The CDR3 coding sequence is TGTGCCAGCAGCTCGGACAGGGTGGCGACTGAAGCTTTCTTT. The gene calls are TRBV13 and TRBJ1-1; TRBD1 agrees at 8 bases. V trimming: 4 bases; J trimming: 5 bases; junction bases outside the gene matches: 6. The CDR3 covers 14 residues. Germline CDR1 is PRHDT and CDR2 is FYEKMQ (reference sequence). Full variable domain (missing parts from reference TRBV13 and TRBJ1-1): AAGVIQSPRHLIKEKRETATLKCYPIPRHDTVYWYQQGPGQDPQFLISFYEKMQSDKGSIPDRFSAQQFSDYHSELNMSSLELGDSALYFCASSSDRVATEAFFGQGTRLTVV.

The chain couples TRBV11-2 to TRBJ1-1; the match to TRBD1 covers 9 bases. Per germline, CDR1 SGHAT and CDR2 FQNNGV. CDR3 length: 15 amino acids. Germline trimming cut 5 bases from V and 5 bases from J; bases unmatched to any gene: 9. CDR3 region: CASSRRGQGVTEAFF. CDR3 coding DNA: TGTGCCAGCAGCCGACGGGGACAGGGCGTGACTGAAGCTTTCTTT.

The J gene is TRBJ1-4, the V gene TRBV5-1; D is ambiguous. Trimming took off 3 bases at V and 8 bases at J, with 11 bases between the two ends. The germline V gene has CDR1 SGHRS and CDR2 YFSETQ. CDR3 length equals 13 residues. The CDR3 region has the DNA TGCGCCAGCAGCTGGAGGCTGAGGGAAAAACTGTTTTTT. This translates into CASSWRLREKLFF.

The chain combines TRBV19 with TRBJ2-2; TRBD2 matches at 10 bases. Germline CDR1 and CDR2: LNHDA and SQIVND (reference sequence). V lost 6 bases to trimming and J lost 6 bases; unmatched junction nucleotides: 13. This CDR3 spans 17 amino acids. The CDR3 DNA sequence: TGTGCCAGTAGGATAATACCGATAGGACTAGCGGCCGGGGAGCTGTTTTTT. This encodes CASRIIPIGLAAGELFF.

The chain carries TRBV3-1 (or the pseudogene TRBV3-2) and TRBJ2-7; the D gene is possibly TRBD2 (6 bases). The CDR3 loop spans 15 amino acids. The germline CDR1 and CDR2 sequences are LGHDT and YNNKEL (reference sequence). V lost 4 bases, J lost 2 bases, and 15 bases lay in between. The CDR3 spells CASSLGGNITYEQYF. In DNA form, the CDR3 reads TGTGCCAGCAGCCTCGGGGGAAATATAACCTACGAGCAGTACTTC.

The V gene is TRBV19, the J gene TRBJ1-2; D might be TRBD1 (5 bases). V lost 3 bases to trimming and J lost 2 bases, with 10 bases between them. The CDR3 contains 14 residues. Germline V gives CDR1 LNHDA, CDR2 SQIVND (reference sequence). The CDR3, as DNA: TGTGCCAGTAGTATGGGGCAGGAGAACTATGGCTACACCTTC. This codes for CASSMGQENYGYTF.

The chain links TRBV7-6 to TRBJ2-1; no reliable D call. The CDR3 contains 15 residues. Deletions cut 5 bases from V and 0 bases from J, with 11 bases between. Germline CDR1 reads SGHVS; CDR2 reads FNYEAQ. DNA of the CDR3: TGTGCCAGCAGCGAAACAGTTAGCTCCTACAATGAGCAGTTCTTC. Its translation is CASSETVSSYNEQFF.

The chain carries TRBV30 and TRBJ1-2, with a possible D match to TRBD1 (6 bases). This CDR3 comprises 17 residues. The V gene lost 6 bases and the J gene lost 4 bases, with 27 bases spanning the gap. Germline V gene data show CDR1 as GTSNPN and CDR2 as SVGIG (reference sequence). The CDR3 nucleotides read TGTGCCTGCATTTTCACCCGGGCAGGACAGATACGCTATGGCTACACCTTC. Its translation: CACIFTRAGQIRYGYTF.

V usage is TRBV18 and J usage is TRBJ1-5, with TRBD1 identical over 9 bases. The CDR3 has 15 residues. Germline V gene sequence: CDR1 KGHSH, CDR2 LQKENI. J lost 0 bases, V lost 6 bases, and 3 bases had no gene match. CDR3: CASSQGQGSNQPQHF. CDR3 in DNA: TGTGCCAGCTCCCAGGGACAGGGTAGCAATCAGCCCCAGCATTTT.

The chain uses TRBV24-1 and TRBJ1-5; TRBD1 matches 11 bases. Germline lookup yields CDR1 KGHDR and CDR2 SFDVKD. This CDR3 contains 19 residues. Trimming at V came to 7 bases and at J to 5 bases, leaving 18 bases not matched to a gene. The CDR3 DNA follows: TGTGCCACCAGATTTACCGGGACAGGGGGTCTGACGGGCGATCAGCCCCAGCATTTT. This encodes CATRFTGTGGLTGDQPQHF.

The genes are TRBV19 and TRBJ1-1; 8 bases agree with TRBD1. The trim removed 7 bases at V and 0 bases at J, leaving 4 bases unmatched. This CDR3 is 14 amino acids long. Germline V lookup: CDR1 LNHDA, CDR2 SQIVND (reference sequence). The CDR3 protein is CASISDRVNTEAFF. The DNA of the CDR3 is TGTGCCAGTATCTCGGACAGGGTGAACACTGAAGCTTTCTTT.

CDR3 in amino acids: CASRTGTYNSPLHF. Written as DNA, the CDR3 is TGTGCCAGCAGGACAGGAACCTATAATTCACCCCTCCACTTT. The V gene is TRBV6-5, the J gene TRBJ1-6; TRBD1 might be the D (6 bases). CDR1 is MNHEY and CDR2 is SVGAGI in the germline V gene. The CDR3 consists of 14 residues. V was pared by 6 bases and J by 2 bases, with 8 bases between.

CDR3 sequence: CASSSGQGNNSPLHF. CDR3 DNA sequence: TGTGCCAGCAGCTCGGGACAGGGGAATAATTCACCCCTCCACTTT. This chain uses TRBV7-9 with TRBJ1-6; 10 positions match TRBD1. Germline V gene lookup returns CDR1 SEHNR and CDR2 FQNEAQ (reference sequence). The CDR3 extends over 15 amino acids. The V segment lost 4 bases and the J segment 5 bases; nucleotides outside the gene matches: 2. Together with reference TRBV7-9 and TRBJ1-6, the CDR3 gives the full variable domain: DTGVSQNPRHKITKRGQNVTFRCDPISEHNRLYWYRQTLGQGPEFLTYFQNEAQLEKSRLLSDRFSAERPKGSFSTLEIQRTEQGDSAMYLCASSSGQGNNSPLHFGNGTRLTVT.

The chain joins TRBV10-1 to TRBJ2-3; D might be TRBD2 (6 bases). Germline V gene sequence: CDR1 WNHNN, CDR2 SYGVQD (reference sequence). The CDR3 spans 14 residues. Trimming took 0 bases from V and 6 from J, leaving 10 bases between them. The CDR3 nucleotides read TGCGCCAGCAGTGAGTCACTGGGAGGTGATACGCAGTATTTT. Protein product: CASSESLGGDTQYF.

This clone was observed a handful of times. The chain has TRBV7-9 and TRBJ2-3; 10 bases are a match to TRBD1. Trimming removed 5 bases from V and 2 bases from J; junction bases left unmatched: 10. Looked up from germline, CDR1 is SEHNR and CDR2 is FQNEAQ (reference sequence). The CDR3 extends over 17 amino acids. The CDR3 sequence: CASSPPDRGRNTDTQYF. DNA for the CDR3: TGTGCCAGCAGCCCCCCCGACAGGGGGCGCAACACAGATACGCAGTATTTT.

This clone was observed a single time. The V call is TRBV4-1, the J call TRBJ2-7; 7 positions agree with TRBD1. The CDR3 covers 13 residues. CDR1 and CDR2 (germline): MGHRA, YSYEKL. V was clipped by 4 bases and J by 3 bases; unmatched bases: 3. This CDR3 reads CASSLGQSYEQYF. Written as DNA, the CDR3 is TGCGCCAGCAGCCTGGGACAGAGCTACGAGCAGTACTTC.

The V call is TRBV28, the J call TRBJ2-1, with no clear D. The V end lost 1 base, the J end lost 10 bases, and 8 bases lay between the germline ends. Germline assignment: CDR1 MDHEN and CDR2 SYDVKM. The CDR3 totals 12 residues. The CDR3 nucleotides read TGTGCCAGCAGTTTATACCAGGCGGAGCAGTTCTTC. Residues: CASSLYQAEQFF. The full variable domain, rest sourced from reference TRBV28 and TRBJ2-1, is DVKVTQSSRYLVKRTGEKVFLECVQDMDHENMFWYRQDPGLGLRLIYFSYDVKMKEKGDIPEGYSVSREKKERFSLILESASTNQTSMYLCASSLYQAEQFFGPGTRLTVL.

The CDR3 coding sequence is TGTGCCAGCAGCTTCTACCAGGGAACTCGAGCCACTGAAGCTTTCTTT. Translated, it gives CASSFYQGTRATEAFF. The chain links TRBV5-6 to TRBJ1-1, with a weak D call TRBD1 (5 bases). V was cut by 2 bases and J by 4 bases, with 18 bases left in between. The CDR3 sequence is 16 residues long. CDR1 is SGHDT, CDR2 YYEEEE, per germline.

The rearrangement links TRBV7-2 to TRBJ2-7, with TRBD2 identical over 7 bases. There are 16 residues in the CDR3. Trimming at V came to 1 base and at J to 0 bases, leaving 6 bases not matched to a gene. The germline CDR1 and CDR2 sequences are SGHTA and FQGNSA. The CDR3 DNA is TGTGCCAGCAGCTTAGAGGCGGGCGGGAGCTCCTACGAGCAGTACTTC. Encoded protein: CASSLEAGGSSYEQYF.